This T cell receptor (beta chain) was identified during a study of blood T cell repertoires in COVID-19. Study background: Donors in the United States, Italy and Spain gave samples during acute or convalescent COVID-19. From T cells, B-cell-depleted T cells, or PBMCs came the material, which was cDNA or gDNA.

Per the germline V gene, CDR1 is SNHLY and CDR2 is FYNNEI. Germline trimming cut 4 bases from V and 6 bases from J; bases unmatched to any gene: 5. The CDR3 covers 14 residues. Per the original methods: Estimates of nucleated cell counts were drawn from the amplification of reference gene primers. Assay: immunoSEQ multiplex PCR; the TCRdb copy retains only in-frame clones and omits some. V, J and clone size were drawn from that table, and D and trimming were deduced from the DNA. The repertoire holds roughly 100,000 clones, with roughly 82% as singletons. The specimen was peripheral blood. V and J are TRBV2 and TRBJ2-4; 8 bases fit TRBD1. This receptor was identified in a human donor in a cohort sampled during active COVID-19. The CDR3 DNA follows: TGTGCCAGCAGTGGGGGGACAGGTTTAAACATTCAGTACTTC. This encodes CASSGGTGLNIQYF.